These 22 T cell receptor beta chains originate from one sample sequenced in a study of blood T cell repertoires in COVID-19. Sequencing was performed with immunoSEQ multiplex PCR; in TCRdb, only in-frame clones are kept and a portion is missing. Of 300,000 to 450,000 clones in the sample, more than 75% were seen once. The sequencing sample was made of PBMCs or T cells enriched from blood (not recorded which). These receptors all come from a man aged 35 to 55 in a cohort exposed to, infected with or recovered from COVID-19 (not recorded which).

The chain is built from TRBV19 and TRBJ2-5, with D possibly being TRBD1 (6 bases). Trimming took 10 bases from V and 5 from J, leaving 17 bases between them. The CDR3 is made up of 13 amino acids. Germline V gene lookup returns CDR1 LNHDA and CDR2 SQIVND (reference sequence). The CDR3 coding sequence is TGTGCCACCTCAGGGGCCCGGAGGGAGACCCAGTACTTC. Protein: CATSGARRETQYF. The whole variable domain, remainder taken from reference TRBV19 and TRBJ2-5, is DGGITQSPKYLFRKEGQNVTLSCEQNLNHDAMYWYRQDPGQGLRLIYYSQIVNDFQKGDIAEGYSVSREKKESFPLTVTSAQKNPTAFYLCATSGARRETQYFGPGTRLLVL.

The rearrangement joins TRBV5-1 to TRBJ2-2; D perhaps matches TRBD1 (5 bases). The CDR3 has 15 residues. Trimming shortened V by 0 bases and J by 2 bases, and 8 bases separated the two germline ends. The V gene's germline CDR1 is SGHRS and CDR2 YFSETQ. The DNA of the CDR3 is TGCGCCAGCAGCTTGGAGGGGTCCAACACCGGGGAGCTGTTTTTT. Amino acid sequence: CASSLEGSNTGELFF.

The chain joins TRBV7-9 to TRBJ2-3; TRBD2 might be the D (5 bases). This CDR3 comprises 16 residues. From germline, CDR1 is SEHNR and CDR2 FQNEAQ (reference sequence). V lost 1 base to trimming and J lost 0 bases, with 11 bases between them. Here the CDR3 DNA reads TGTGCCAGCAGCTTAGAAAGCGGAGCTAGCACAGATACGCAGTATTTT. It encodes CASSLESGASTDTQYF.

This sequence joins TRBV6-5 and TRBJ1-4, with a possible D match to TRBD1 (5 bases). Germline values: CDR1 MNHEY, CDR2 SVGAGI. The CDR3 runs to 13 residues. V lost 2 bases and J 10 bases, leaving 11 bases between the germline ends. CDR3 sequence (DNA): TGTGCCAGCAGTTACGGGGACTCGGGAAAACTGTTTTTT. Translating gives CASSYGDSGKLFF.

The chain uses TRBV15 and TRBJ2-7; a possible D gene is TRBD1 (5 bases). There are 16 residues in the CDR3. Trimming took off 0 bases at V and 2 bases at J, with 14 bases between the two ends. Germline V gives CDR1 LNHNV, CDR2 YYDKDF (reference sequence). The CDR3 DNA sequence: TGTGCCACCAGCAGAGATGAACAGGCCTTAGCCTACGAGCAGTACTTC. It is translated as CATSRDEQALAYEQYF.

The genes are TRBV30 and TRBJ2-1, with D perhaps TRBD2 (5 bases). The CDR3 consists of 15 residues. V lost 7 bases and J lost 1, with 17 bases in between. From germline, CDR1 is GTSNPN and CDR2 SVGIG (reference sequence). CDR3 sequence: CALYLQGRSYNEQFF. CDR3 nucleotides: TGTGCCTTATACTTACAAGGGAGATCCTACAATGAGCAGTTCTTC.

The rearrangement joins TRBV20-1 to TRBJ1-4, with D hard to call. CDR3 length equals 11 residues. V lost 5 bases to trimming and J lost 5 bases, with 6 bases between them. CDR1 is DFQATT, CDR2 SNEGSKA, per germline (reference sequence). Here the CDR3 reads CSARRNEKLFF. As DNA, the CDR3 is TGCAGTGCTCGGCGGAATGAAAAACTGTTTTTT.

This chain links TRBV3-1 (or the pseudogene TRBV3-2) with TRBJ2-1, with a tentative D call TRBD2 (5 bases). The CDR3 length is 12 residues. Germline V gives CDR1 LGHDT, CDR2 YNNKEL (reference sequence). Between the trimmed V and J ends, which lost 3 bases and 14 bases, there was a span of 14 bases. The CDR3, as DNA: TGTGCCAGCAGCCACCGCGACTTGACTAAGTTCTTC. As protein: CASSHRDLTKFF.

The chain combines TRBV29-1 with TRBJ2-5; 8 bases map to TRBD1. The V gene end was trimmed by 6 bases and the J gene end by 5 bases; junction bases not matched to a gene: 11. Germline V gene data show CDR1 as SQVTM and CDR2 as ANQGSEA. This CDR3 region has 14 residues. CDR3 protein: CSVAGDRTLETQYF. CDR3 bases: TGCAGCGTCGCCGGGGACAGGACTTTGGAGACCCAGTACTTC.

The genes are TRBV6-5 and TRBJ2-2; no reliable D call. The CDR3 is 12 residues long. Germline V gives CDR1 MNHEY, CDR2 SVGAGI. V lost 6 bases and J 4 bases, leaving 6 bases between the germline ends. The CDR3 spells CASRLSTGELFF. Written as DNA, the CDR3 is TGTGCCAGCAGACTTAGCACCGGGGAGCTGTTTTTT.

Concerning this clone itself: This sample includes further DNA sequences coding for the same CDR3. The chain uses TRBV28 and TRBJ2-7, with a tentative D call TRBD1 (6 bases). Trimming shortened V by 3 bases and J by 2 bases, and 11 bases separated the two germline ends. The CDR3 runs 14 residues. CDR1 and CDR2 from the germline V gene are MDHEN and SYDVKM. CDR3 amino acids: CASSLGQGPYEQYF. In nucleotides, the CDR3 is TGTGCCAGCAGTTTGGGGCAGGGGCCCTACGAGCAGTACTTC.

This clone was counted only a few times. The gene calls are TRBV4-1 and TRBJ2-7; 8 nucleotides agree with TRBD2. Germline values: CDR1 MGHRA, CDR2 YSYEKL. The J segment lost 3 bases and the V segment lost 3 bases, leaving 7 bases of the junction unmatched. The CDR3 is 15 amino acids. This CDR3 reads CASSHPSGRSYEQYF. The DNA of the CDR3 is TGCGCCAGCAGCCATCCCAGCGGGAGAAGCTACGAGCAGTACTTC.

J is TRBJ2-1 and V is TRBV25-1; D unclear. V lost 8 bases to trimming and J lost 12 bases, with 17 bases between them. There are 12 residues in the CDR3. CDR1 MGHDK and CDR2 SYGVNS come from the germline V gene. The CDR3 DNA reads as TGTGCCAGCGGGTGGGTCTGCGGATGGCAGTTCTTC. Protein product: CASGWVCGWQFF.

The V gene is TRBV29-1, the J gene TRBJ2-7, with D maybe TRBD2 (6 bases). V lost 7 bases and J 4 bases, leaving 14 bases between the germline ends. Germline assignment: CDR1 SQVTM and CDR2 ANQGSEA. This CDR3 is 12 amino acids long. CDR3 residues: CSGGLGGYEQYF. DNA of the CDR3: TGCAGCGGCGGACTGGGGGGTTACGAGCAGTACTTC.

J is TRBJ2-1 and V is TRBV27, with 9 bases identical to TRBD1. Germline values: CDR1 MNHEY, CDR2 SMNVEV (reference sequence). J was trimmed by 7 bases and V by 6 bases; bases with no gene match: 10. The CDR3 has 15 residues. The CDR3 protein is CASSLRDRVGNEQFF. The CDR3 DNA reads TGTGCCAGCAGCCTCCGGGACAGGGTGGGTAATGAGCAGTTCTTC.

J is TRBJ2-2 and V is TRBV10-3; 14 bases are a match to TRBD2. This CDR3 has 15 residues. Looked up from germline, CDR1 is ENHRY and CDR2 is SYGVKD. Trimming cost V 4 bases and J 6 bases; bases outside gene matches: 1. The CDR3 nucleotides read TGTGCCATCAGTGGGGGACTAGCGGGAGCCGGGGAGCTGTTTTTT. Translated, it gives CAISGGLAGAGELFF.

Of note for this clone: Other DNA sequences in this specimen translate into the identical CDR3. The CDR3 bases are TGTGCCAGCAGTGAAGAACCCAGATCCTACGAGCAGTACTTC. It translates to CASSEEPRSYEQYF. V and J are TRBV6-1 and TRBJ2-7; D call uncertain. The CDR3 runs to 14 residues. In germline, CDR1 is MNHNS, CDR2 SASEGT. V lost 1 base and J lost 1, with 8 bases in between.

This clone was recorded once. The gene calls are TRBV25-1 and TRBJ2-1; TRBD2 is a possible D gene (6 bases). This CDR3 comprises 14 residues. Trimming removed 4 bases at V and 8 bases at J, with 15 bases between. Germline-derived CDR1 and CDR2 are MGHDK and SYGVNS. The CDR3 DNA is TGTGCCAGCAGTGGGGGGACTCCCTTTTATGAGCAGTTCTTC. Protein product: CASSGGTPFYEQFF.

V is TRBV2 and J is TRBJ1-1, with TRBD1 identical over 8 bases. In germline, CDR1 is SNHLY, CDR2 FYNNEI. The CDR3 is made up of 14 amino acids. Germline trimming cut 5 bases from V and 5 bases from J; bases unmatched to any gene: 7. CDR3: CASSTGTGRTEAFF. In nucleotides, the CDR3 is TGTGCCAGCAGTACCGGGACAGGAAGGACTGAAGCTTTCTTT.

Here the CDR3 reads CASALGLAGSNEQFF. Written as DNA, the CDR3 is TGCGCCAGCGCACTTGGACTAGCAGGGAGCAATGAGCAGTTCTTC. V and J are TRBV4-1 and TRBJ2-1; 8 bases align to TRBD2. Unmatched junction bases numbered 12, after V lost 8 bases and J lost 6 bases. Germline loops: CDR1 MGHRA, CDR2 YSYEKL. The CDR3 has 15 residues.

The chain recombines TRBV7-8 with TRBJ1-1; the D gene is possibly TRBD1 (6 bases). V gave up 4 bases and J gave up 0 bases, with 12 bases separating them. Germline values: CDR1 SGHVS, CDR2 FQNEAQ. CDR3 length: 15 amino acids. This CDR3 is CASSSGQIMNTEAFF. CDR3 bases: TGTGCCAGCAGCTCCGGACAGATCATGAACACTGAAGCTTTCTTT.

The genes are TRBV4-1 and TRBJ2-3; weak D call: TRBD2 (6 bases). Germline V CDR1 and CDR2: MGHRA, YSYEKL. V lost 0 bases, J lost 7 bases, and 23 bases lay in between. The CDR3 length is 18 residues. The CDR3 DNA is TGCGCCAGCAGCCAAGATTGGATGGGGGGTCTAGTGATAAATACGCAGTATTTT. Its protein is CASSQDWMGGLVINTQYF.